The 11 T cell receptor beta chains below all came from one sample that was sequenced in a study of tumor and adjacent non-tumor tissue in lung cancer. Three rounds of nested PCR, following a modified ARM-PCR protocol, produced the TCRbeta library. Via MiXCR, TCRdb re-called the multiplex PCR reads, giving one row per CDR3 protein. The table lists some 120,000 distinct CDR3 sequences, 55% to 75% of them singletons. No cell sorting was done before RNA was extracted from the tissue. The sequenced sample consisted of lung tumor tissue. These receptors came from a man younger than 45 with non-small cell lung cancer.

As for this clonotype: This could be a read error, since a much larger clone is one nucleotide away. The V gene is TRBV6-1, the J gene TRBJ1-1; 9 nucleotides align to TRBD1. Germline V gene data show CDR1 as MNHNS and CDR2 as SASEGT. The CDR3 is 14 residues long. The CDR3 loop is CASSWDRDTTEALF. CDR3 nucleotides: TGTGCCAGCAGTTGGGACAGGGATACCACTGAAGCTCTCTTT.

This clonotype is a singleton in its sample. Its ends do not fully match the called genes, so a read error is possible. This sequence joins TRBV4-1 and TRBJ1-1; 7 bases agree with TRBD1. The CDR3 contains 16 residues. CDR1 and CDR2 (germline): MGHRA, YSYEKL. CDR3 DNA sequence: TGCACCAGTAGCCAAGATATCTACAGGGGAGGCGCTGAAGCTTTCTTT. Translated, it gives CTSSQDIYRGGAEAFF.

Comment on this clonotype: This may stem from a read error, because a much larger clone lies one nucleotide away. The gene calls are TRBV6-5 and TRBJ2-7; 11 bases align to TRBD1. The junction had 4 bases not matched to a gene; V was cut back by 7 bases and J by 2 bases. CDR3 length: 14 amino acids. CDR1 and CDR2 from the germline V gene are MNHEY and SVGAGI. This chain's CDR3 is CASTGTGGPYEQYF. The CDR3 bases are TGTGCCAGCACCGGGACAGGGGGGCCCTACGAGCAGTACTTC.

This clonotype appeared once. The CDR3 nucleotides are TGTGCCAGCAGCCGCGGGAGAGAGACAGATACGCAGTATTTT. This codes for CASSRGRETDTQYF. The J gene is TRBJ2-3, the V gene TRBV7-9; 7 bases are shared with TRBD2. CDR1 and CDR2 from the germline V gene are SEHNR and FQNEAQ (reference sequence). The trim removed 5 bases at V and 3 bases at J, leaving 5 bases unmatched. The CDR3 spans 14 residues.

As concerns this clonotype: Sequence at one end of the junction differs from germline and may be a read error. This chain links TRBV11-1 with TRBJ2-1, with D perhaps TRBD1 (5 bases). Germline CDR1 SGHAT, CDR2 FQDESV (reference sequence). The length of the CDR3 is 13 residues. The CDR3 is CASSLGATNEQLF. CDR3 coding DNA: TGTGCCAGCAGCCTAGGGGCTACCAATGAGCAGCTCTTC.

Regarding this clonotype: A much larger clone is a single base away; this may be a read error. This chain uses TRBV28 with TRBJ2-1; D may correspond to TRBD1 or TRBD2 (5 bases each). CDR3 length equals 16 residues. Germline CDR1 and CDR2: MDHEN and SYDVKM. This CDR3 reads CANSPITGTEYNEQFF. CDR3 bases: TGTGCCAACAGTCCAATCACCGGGACGGAGTACAATGAGCAGTTCTTC.

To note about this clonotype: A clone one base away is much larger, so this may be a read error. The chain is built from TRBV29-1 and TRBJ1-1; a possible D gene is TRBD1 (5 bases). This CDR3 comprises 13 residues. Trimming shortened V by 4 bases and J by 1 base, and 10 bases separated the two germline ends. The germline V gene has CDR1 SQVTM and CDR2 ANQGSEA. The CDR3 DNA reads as TGCAGCGTTGCACTGACAGCGAACACTGAAGCTTTCTTT. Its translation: CSVALTANTEAFF.

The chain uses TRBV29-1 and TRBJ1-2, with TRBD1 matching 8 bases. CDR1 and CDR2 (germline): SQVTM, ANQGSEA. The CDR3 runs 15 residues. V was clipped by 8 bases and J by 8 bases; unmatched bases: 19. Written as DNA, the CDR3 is TGCAGCTTTAATGTGACAGGGGCGATCCTGGGAGGCTACACCTTC. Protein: CSFNVTGAILGGYTF. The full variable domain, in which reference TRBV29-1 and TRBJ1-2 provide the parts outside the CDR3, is SAVISQKPSRDICQRGTSLTIQCQVDSQVTMMFWYRQQPGQSLTLIATANQGSEATYESGFVIDKFPISRPNLTFSTLTVSNMSPEDSSIYLCSFNVTGAILGGYTFGSGTRLTVV.

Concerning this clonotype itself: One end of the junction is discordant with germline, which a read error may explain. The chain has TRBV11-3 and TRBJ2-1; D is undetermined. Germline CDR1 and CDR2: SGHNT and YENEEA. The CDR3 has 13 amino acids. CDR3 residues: CASSPRSYSEQFF. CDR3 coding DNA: TGTGCCAGCAGCCCTCGTTCCTACAGTGAGCAGTTCTTC.

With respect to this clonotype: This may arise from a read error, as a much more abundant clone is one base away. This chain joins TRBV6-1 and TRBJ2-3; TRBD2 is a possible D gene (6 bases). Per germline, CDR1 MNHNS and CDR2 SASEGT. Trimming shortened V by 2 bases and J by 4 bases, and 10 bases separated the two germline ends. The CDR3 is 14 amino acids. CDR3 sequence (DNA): TGTGCCAGCAGTGAATTTCCGGGGGCAGATACGCAGTATTTT. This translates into CASSEFPGADTQYF.

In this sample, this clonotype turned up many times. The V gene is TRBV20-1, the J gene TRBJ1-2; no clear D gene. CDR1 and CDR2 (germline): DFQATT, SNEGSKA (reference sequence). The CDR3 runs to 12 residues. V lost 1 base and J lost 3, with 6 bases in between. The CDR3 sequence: CSARGQHYGYTF. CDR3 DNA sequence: TGCAGTGCTAGAGGTCAGCACTATGGCTACACCTTC.